Listed below are T cell receptor beta chains from one sample, sequenced in a study of blood T cell repertoires in COVID-19. The assay was immunoSEQ multiplex PCR, and TCRdb's table has in-frame clones only and misses some. This sample has around 190,000 clones; 80% to 90% occur once, and the top ten carry 9.5% to 12%. The sample comprised peripheral blood. The receptors originated from a woman aged 40-49 years with COVID-19, enrolled during active disease. CDR3s include the opening cysteine and the closing phenylalanine or tryptophan. The order of the fields is D gene, clone size, V gene, J gene, CDR3 DNA, CDR3 protein. The D gene is left open where the match is weak. The listing skips clone size in some rows; elsewhere it reads once, few, many or a size class.

d_gene: NA
abundance: NA
v_gene: TRBV5-1
j_gene: TRBJ2-4
CDR3nt: TGCGCCAGCAGCTTGGGACCGCGGGCCAAAAACATTCAGTACTTC
CDR3aa: CASSLGPRAKNIQYF

d_gene: TRBD2
abundance: medium-sized
v_gene: TRBV29-1
j_gene: TRBJ2-7
CDR3nt: TGCAGCGTTGAGACTAGCGGGAGCTACGAGCAGTACTTC
CDR3aa: CSVETSGSYEQYF

d_gene: NA
abundance: NA
v_gene: TRBV9
j_gene: TRBJ1-5
CDR3nt: TGTGCCAGCAGCGTAGCTCCGGGTAGTCAGCCCCAGCATTTT
CDR3aa: CASSVAPGSQPQHF

d_gene: NA
abundance: NA
v_gene: TRBV7-2
j_gene: TRBJ1-1
CDR3nt: TGTGCCAGCAGCCTCATGGGTGGGCATACCGCTGAAGCTTTCTTT
CDR3aa: CASSLMGGHTAEAFF

d_gene: TRBD1
abundance: NA
v_gene: TRBV5-4
j_gene: TRBJ2-1
CDR3nt: TGTGCCAGCAGCCCGGGACAGGCTTACAATGAGCAGTTCTTC
CDR3aa: CASSPGQAYNEQFF

d_gene: NA
abundance: NA
v_gene: TRBV18
j_gene: TRBJ1-3
CDR3nt: TGTGCCAGCTCACCGCGGCCAGAGAGTTTTGGAAACACCATATATTTT
CDR3aa: CASSPRPESFGNTIYF

d_gene: NA
abundance: NA
v_gene: TRBV3-1/TRBV3-2
j_gene: TRBJ2-3
CDR3nt: TGTGCCAGCAGCCCCACAGGGTATACGCAGTATTTT
CDR3aa: CASSPTGYTQYF

d_gene: NA
abundance: NA
v_gene: TRBV30
j_gene: TRBJ2-3
CDR3nt: TGTGCCTGGAGTGCGGAGGCAAGGTCAGATACGCAGTATTTT
CDR3aa: CAWSAEARSDTQYF

d_gene: NA
abundance: NA
v_gene: TRBV30
j_gene: TRBJ2-1
CDR3nt: TGTGCCTGGAGTGGACGGGAGAGCTCCTACAATGAGCAGTTCTTC
CDR3aa: CAWSGRESSYNEQFF

d_gene: TRBD1
abundance: NA
v_gene: TRBV5-4
j_gene: TRBJ1-2
CDR3nt: TGTGCCAGCAGCATGGGACAGGGAAATGGCTACACCTTC
CDR3aa: CASSMGQGNGYTF

d_gene: TRBD2
abundance: NA
v_gene: TRBV7-3
j_gene: TRBJ2-5
CDR3nt: TGTGCCAGCAGCGTGACTAGCGGGAGCCAAGAGACCCAGTACTTC
CDR3aa: CASSVTSGSQETQYF

d_gene: NA
abundance: NA
v_gene: TRBV6-5
j_gene: TRBJ1-4
CDR3nt: TGTGCCAGCAGACCAGGGGTAGCTGAAAAACTGTTTTTT
CDR3aa: CASRPGVAEKLFF

d_gene: TRBD1
abundance: NA
v_gene: TRBV7-9
j_gene: TRBJ1-4
CDR3nt: TGTGCCAGCAACCAGGCCGGGACAGGGGCGACACAGAAACTGTTTTTT
CDR3aa: CASNQAGTGATQKLFF

d_gene: NA
abundance: NA
v_gene: TRBV7-6
j_gene: TRBJ1-4
CDR3nt: TGTGCCAGCAGCTTCTGGACAGATAAGGGGGAAAAACTGTTTTTT
CDR3aa: CASSFWTDKGEKLFF

d_gene: TRBD1
abundance: NA
v_gene: TRBV10-2
j_gene: TRBJ2-7
CDR3nt: TGCGCCAGCAGAGTTGGACAGGGCTACGAGCAGTACTTC
CDR3aa: CASRVGQGYEQYF

d_gene: NA
abundance: NA
v_gene: TRBV30
j_gene: TRBJ1-3
CDR3nt: TGTGCCTCCCTATGGGCAGTCAGTCATGGAAACACCATATATTTT
CDR3aa: CASLWAVSHGNTIYF

d_gene: TRBD2
abundance: NA
v_gene: TRBV3-1/TRBV3-2
j_gene: TRBJ2-1
CDR3nt: TGTGCCAGCAGCCAAGGTGGGACTAGCGGCCTCGGGGGGCAGTTCTTC
CDR3aa: CASSQGGTSGLGGQFF

d_gene: NA
abundance: NA
v_gene: TRBV6-5
j_gene: TRBJ2-6
CDR3nt: TGTGCCAGCAGGGCAGACAACTCTGGGGCCAACGTCCTGACTTTC
CDR3aa: CASRADNSGANVLTF

d_gene: TRBD2
abundance: NA
v_gene: TRBV14
j_gene: TRBJ2-7
CDR3nt: TGTGCCAGCAGCCTCGGACTAGCGGGAGAGCAGTACTTC
CDR3aa: CASSLGLAGEQYF

d_gene: NA
abundance: NA
v_gene: TRBV10-3
j_gene: TRBJ1-1
CDR3nt: TGTGCCATCAGTGACAGTGAAAACACTGAAGCTTTCTTT
CDR3aa: CAISDSENTEAFF

d_gene: TRBD1
abundance: NA
v_gene: TRBV19
j_gene: TRBJ1-5
CDR3nt: TGTGCCAGCAAAGGGACAGCCACTGAGGGACCCCAGCATTTT
CDR3aa: CASKGTATEGPQHF

d_gene: NA
abundance: NA
v_gene: TRBV3-1/TRBV3-2
j_gene: TRBJ2-5
CDR3nt: TGTGCCAGCAGCCCAGAAACTGAGACCCAGTACTTC
CDR3aa: CASSPETETQYF

d_gene: TRBD2
abundance: NA
v_gene: TRBV19
j_gene: TRBJ2-3
CDR3nt: TGTGCCAGTAGTTTAGAGGGGGGACTAGCGGTCACAGATACGCAGTATTTT
CDR3aa: CASSLEGGLAVTDTQYF

d_gene: TRBD2
abundance: NA
v_gene: TRBV3-1/TRBV3-2
j_gene: TRBJ2-1
CDR3nt: TGTGCCAGCAGCCACCCCTCCCCGGAGCGGGGGGCGTTCTACAATGAGCAGTTCTTC
CDR3aa: CASSHPSPERGAFYNEQFF

d_gene: NA
abundance: once
v_gene: TRBV12-3/TRBV12-4
j_gene: TRBJ1-2
CDR3nt: TGTGCCAGCAGTTTGGGGGGGGCCTATGGCTACACCTTC
CDR3aa: CASSLGGAYGYTF

d_gene: NA
abundance: NA
v_gene: TRBV5-6
j_gene: TRBJ1-1
CDR3nt: TGTGCCAGCAGCTTCTGGACGGGGGGTGAAGCTTTCTTT
CDR3aa: CASSFWTGGEAFF

d_gene: NA
abundance: NA
v_gene: TRBV7-9
j_gene: TRBJ2-3
CDR3nt: TGTGCCAGCAGCTTAGGAGCCACAGATACGCAGTATTTT
CDR3aa: CASSLGATDTQYF

d_gene: TRBD2
abundance: NA
v_gene: TRBV3-1/TRBV3-2
j_gene: TRBJ2-1
CDR3nt: TGTGCCAGCAGCCTGACTAGCGGATGGGGTGAGCAGTTCTTC
CDR3aa: CASSLTSGWGEQFF

d_gene: TRBD1
abundance: NA
v_gene: TRBV29-1
j_gene: TRBJ1-1
CDR3nt: TGCAGCGTGGTTACAGGGGTTTCTCGGACTGAAGCTTTCTTT
CDR3aa: CSVVTGVSRTEAFF

d_gene: NA
abundance: once
v_gene: TRBV5-4
j_gene: TRBJ1-1
CDR3nt: TGTGCCAGCAGCCCGCCAGGGATGAACACTGAAGCTTTCTTT
CDR3aa: CASSPPGMNTEAFF

d_gene: NA
abundance: NA
v_gene: TRBV19
j_gene: TRBJ2-1
CDR3nt: TGTGCCAGTAGTATAGATATCAACTATCCCTACAATGAGCAGTTCTTC
CDR3aa: CASSIDINYPYNEQFF